The 26 T cell receptor beta chains presented below share a single source sample, sequenced in a study of T cells expressing NK-cell markers. Each CDR3 protein gets one entry in TCRdb, which reprocessed the 5' RACE reads and gives no DNA. This repertoire includes 500,000 or so distinct CDR3 sequences. Sequenced: blood T cells: a sorted CD56 or NKG2C T cell subset, CD4+ or CD8+ T cells, or bulk PBMC T cells (not recorded which). All receptors come from a man aged 18 to 29 in good health.

The chain is built from TRBV12-3 or TRBV12-4 and TRBJ2-4; TCRdb designates TRBD2, a call that cannot be tested without DNA. This CDR3 has 13 residues. CDR3 in amino acids: CASSAGRENIQYF.

The chain combines TRBV7-9 with TRBJ1-1; the D call of TRBD1 rests on TCRdb alone, since no DNA is present to check it. The length of the CDR3 is 15 residues. The germline gives CDR1 SEHNR, CDR2 FQNEAQ (reference sequence). The chain's CDR3 is CASSSTGTGDTEAFF.

V and J are TRBV24-1 and TRBJ2-5. This CDR3 is built from 13 residues. In germline, CDR1 is KGHDR, CDR2 SFDVKD. CDR3 sequence: CATNSGATETQYF.

This sequence joins TRBV2 and TRBJ2-5; the TCRdb call, TRBD1, lacks DNA for checking. The CDR3 has 14 residues. Germline V gene lookup returns CDR1 SNHLY and CDR2 FYNNEI. The CDR3 spells CASSEPLIKETQYF.

The chain joins TRBV5-6 to TRBJ2-2; without DNA, the TCRdb call of TRBD1 cannot be checked. The germline CDR1 and CDR2 sequences are SGHDT and YYEEEE. The CDR3 runs to 15 residues. The CDR3 loop is CASSFSTENTGELFF.

V gene TRBV12-3 or TRBV12-4 combines with J gene TRBJ2-3; TCRdb designates TRBD1, a call that cannot be tested without DNA. CDR3 length: 15 amino acids. CDR3 in amino acids: CASSRGGSSTDTQYF.

V usage is TRBV2 and J usage is TRBJ2-7; TCRdb outputs TRBD1, but without DNA this stays unchecked. Looked up from germline, CDR1 is SNHLY and CDR2 is FYNNEI. This CDR3 has 11 residues. The CDR3: CASTRDDEQYF.

The chain links TRBV15 to TRBJ1-2; there is no DNA to check the TCRdb D call of TRBD1. Germline loops: CDR1 LNHNV, CDR2 YYDKDF (reference sequence). CDR3 length: 16 amino acids. CDR3 residues: CATSTTTRGDNYGYTF.

The chain links TRBV12-3 or TRBV12-4 to TRBJ2-5. The CDR3 is 14 residues long. CDR3 amino acids: CASSLAGLRETQYF.

The chain couples TRBV4-1 to TRBJ2-7. There are 16 residues in the CDR3. Germline V gives CDR1 MGHRA, CDR2 YSYEKL. The CDR3 is CASSQAYQLTASVQYF.

The chain is built from TRBV7-6 and TRBJ2-1. The CDR3 is 15 amino acids. CDR1 and CDR2 (germline): SGHVS, FNYEAQ. This chain's CDR3 is CASSLEMGRYNEQFF.

The J gene is TRBJ2-1, the V gene TRBV29-1; there is no DNA to check the TCRdb D call of TRBD2. The CDR3 length is 14 residues. From germline, CDR1 is SQVTM and CDR2 ANQGSEA. The chain's CDR3 is CSSTKREAYNEQFF.

This rearrangement joins TRBV7-3 to TRBJ2-2; checking the TCRdb D call of TRBD2 is not possible without DNA. Germline-derived CDR1 and CDR2 are SGHTA and FQGTGA. The CDR3 is 15 amino acids. This chain's CDR3 is CASSSGDFYTGELFF.

The chain recombines TRBV14 with TRBJ2-3; the TRBD2 assignment by TCRdb is unverifiable without DNA. Germline loops: CDR1 SGHDN, CDR2 FVKESK. There are 17 residues in the CDR3. The CDR3 sequence is CASSQGKLAGSPDTQYF.

The genes are TRBV5-1 and TRBJ2-5; TCRdb gives TRBD1 as the D gene, but with no DNA this cannot be confirmed. Per the germline V gene, CDR1 is SGHRS and CDR2 is YFSETQ. The CDR3 runs to 15 residues. The CDR3: CASSSTPGRVETQYF.

CDR3 sequence reads: CASSLGQNYEQYF. The chain combines TRBV5-1 with TRBJ2-7; TCRdb's D call, TRBD1, is unchecked because there is no DNA. The CDR3 consists of 13 residues. Germline V gives CDR1 SGHRS, CDR2 YFSETQ.

The CDR3 loop reads CSVTGLAGALSFF. The chain has TRBV29-1 and TRBJ2-1; TCRdb's D call of TRBD2 is untestable without DNA. This CDR3 has 13 amino acids. Germline lookup yields CDR1 SQVTM and CDR2 ANQGSEA.

The chain combines TRBV15 with TRBJ2-3; TCRdb proposes TRBD2, but this gene call is untestable without DNA. CDR1 is LNHNV and CDR2 is YYDKDF in the germline V gene (reference sequence). There are 16 residues in the CDR3. The CDR3 sequence is CATSRGRASGTDTQYF.

The chain is built from TRBV4-1 and TRBJ2-5; without DNA, the TCRdb call of TRBD1 cannot be checked. Per germline, CDR1 MGHRA and CDR2 YSYEKL. This CDR3 is 15 amino acids long. CDR3 sequence reads: CASSLTADRMGTQYF.

The rearrangement uses TRBV2 and TRBJ1-4; there is no DNA to check the TCRdb D call of TRBD1. The CDR3 loop spans 15 amino acids. Germline V gene lookup returns CDR1 SNHLY and CDR2 FYNNEI. The CDR3 here is CASRLLGQPNEKLFF.

The CDR3 spells CASNQQGLVSDEQFF. This chain connects TRBV27 to TRBJ2-1; there is no DNA to check the TCRdb D call of TRBD1. The CDR3 consists of 15 residues. Per the germline V gene, CDR1 is MNHEY and CDR2 is SMNVEV (reference sequence).

This chain joins TRBV11-2 and TRBJ2-7; the TCRdb D gene call, TRBD2, has no DNA to confirm it. Germline values: CDR1 SGHAT, CDR2 FQNNGV. The CDR3 has 17 residues. The CDR3 reads CASSLPNSGMRTYEQYF.

The V gene is TRBV5-1, the J gene TRBJ2-1; with no DNA, the TCRdb D assignment of TRBD2 cannot be verified. The length of the CDR3 is 16 residues. Germline V gives CDR1 SGHRS, CDR2 YFSETQ. The CDR3 here is CASSSSRTSGSNEQFF.

The chain carries TRBV24-1 and TRBJ2-2; there is no DNA to check the TCRdb D call of TRBD1. Germline CDR1 and CDR2: KGHDR and SFDVKD. This CDR3 has 13 amino acids. The CDR3: CATSDRDAGELFF.

The V gene is TRBV15, the J gene TRBJ2-1; checking the TCRdb D call of TRBD2 is not possible without DNA. Germline CDR1 LNHNV, CDR2 YYDKDF (reference sequence). This CDR3 spans 16 amino acids. The CDR3 spells CATSRGQEAFYNEQFF.

The chain uses TRBV11-2 and TRBJ2-2; TCRdb's D gene call, TRBD1, goes unchecked for lack of DNA. The length of the CDR3 is 14 residues. The germline gives CDR1 SGHAT, CDR2 FQNNGV. CDR3: CASSSLTGGWELFF.